A selection of T cell receptor beta chains follows, all from one sample in a study of cytomegalovirus exposure and HLA in healthy donors. Libraries were prepared by immunoSEQ multiplex PCR; TCRdb keeps only in-frame clonotypes and omits some of them. The sample consists of about 81,000 clones, over 70% of them appearing once. Material: PBMCs. The receptors stem from a man aged 45-65 years in good health and CMV-seropositive. CDR3s include the opening cysteine and the closing phenylalanine or tryptophan. D genes are given only for firm matches. Clone size appears in some rows only: once, few, many, or a class for an expanded clone.

CDR3 | DNA | D | J | V | size
CASSLAVNTEAFF | TGTGCCAGCAGCTTAGCAGTGAACACTGAAGCTTTCTTT | - | TRBJ1-1 | TRBV11-3 | -
CASSPAQTSGWPDTQYF | TGTGCCAGCAGCCCGGCTCAGACTAGCGGGTGGCCCGATACGCAGTATTTT | TRBD2 | TRBJ2-3 | TRBV5-4 | -
CSGLAGRETQYF | TGCAGCGGACTAGCGGGACGAGAGACCCAGTACTTC | TRBD2 | TRBJ2-5 | TRBV29-1 | -
CASSQEGGLAGVGGELFF | TGCGCCAGCAGCCAAGAGGGAGGACTAGCGGGAGTGGGGGGGGAGCTGTTTTTT | TRBD2 | TRBJ2-2 | TRBV4-1 | -
CASSLATGYGYTF | TGTGCCAGCAGCTTAGCGACGGGATATGGCTACACCTTC | - | TRBJ1-2 | TRBV7-9 | -
CASSFNSDAYEQYF | TGTGCCAGCAGTTTTAATAGCGACGCCTACGAGCAGTACTTC | - | TRBJ2-7 | TRBV5-4 | -
CASSFSRGTEAFF | TGTGCCAGCAGCTTTTCGAGGGGGACTGAAGCTTTCTTT | - | TRBJ1-1 | TRBV7-2 | -
CASSPGVSSNYGYTF | TGTGCCAGCAGTCCAGGGGTCTCCAGCAACTATGGCTACACCTTC | - | TRBJ1-2 | TRBV6-5 | -
CAWSSGSGYNEQFF | TGTGCCTGGAGTAGCGGTTCGGGCTACAATGAGCAGTTCTTC | - | TRBJ2-1 | TRBV30 | -
CASSFEGGSYNEQFF | TGTGCCAGCAGCTTTGAGGGCGGATCCTACAATGAGCAGTTCTTC | - | TRBJ2-1 | TRBV7-9 | -
CASSTYLPGNTIYF | TGTGCCAGCAGCACTTACCTACCTGGAAACACCATATATTTT | - | TRBJ1-3 | TRBV11-2 | -
CASSLDRTELPLHF | TGCGCCAGCAGCTTGGACAGGACGGAACTTCCCCTCCACTTT | - | TRBJ1-6 | TRBV5-1 | once
CASSVGGLETQYF | TGTGCCAGCAGCGTAGGTGGGCTAGAGACCCAGTACTTC | - | TRBJ2-5 | TRBV9 | -
CASSRGTLEQPQHF | TGTGCCAGCAGCAGGGGGACACTCGAACAGCCCCAGCATTTT | - | TRBJ1-5 | TRBV5-8 | -
CASSPTSGGSYEQYF | TGTGCCAGCAGCCCTACTAGCGGGGGCTCCTACGAGCAGTACTTC | TRBD2 | TRBJ2-7 | TRBV7-9 | few
CASSVVSGELFF | TGTGCCAGCAGCGTAGTCTCCGGGGAGCTGTTTTTT | - | TRBJ2-2 | TRBV9 | -
CSSSTWTSGFSYEQYF | TGTTCCAGCAGCACGTGGACTAGCGGGTTTTCCTACGAGCAGTACTTC | TRBD2 | TRBJ2-7 | TRBV7-9 | -
CATSSPPRLEQYF | TGTGCCACCAGCAGTCCACCACGGTTAGAGCAGTACTTC | - | TRBJ2-7 | TRBV15 | -
CASSTLPSTGSFRVNEQFF | TGTGCCAGTAGTACCCTACCTTCGACAGGGTCTTTTAGGGTTAATGAGCAGTTCTTC | TRBD1 | TRBJ2-1 | TRBV19 | -
CASGGTSKAYEQYF | TGTGCCAGCGGGGGGACTAGTAAGGCTTACGAGCAGTACTTC | TRBD2 | TRBJ2-7 | TRBV6-1 | -
CASSPRLQTSEHSQYF | TGTGCCAGCTCACCACGGTTACAGACTAGTGAACACAGTCAGTACTTC | - | TRBJ2-4 | TRBV18 | -
CASSKSGTGSTDTQYF | TGTGCCAGCAGTAAGTCAGGAACTGGTAGCACAGATACGCAGTATTTT | - | TRBJ2-3 | TRBV2 | -
CASSASGNEQYF | TGTGCCAGCAGCGCTAGCGGGAACGAGCAGTACTTC | TRBD2 | TRBJ2-7 | TRBV5-6 | -
CSVGTSGSNEQFF | TGCAGCGTTGGCACTAGCGGGAGCAATGAGCAGTTCTTC | TRBD2 | TRBJ2-1 | TRBV29-1 | -
CASSPGQPLNEKLFF | TGCGCCAGCAGCCCCGGACAGCCGCTTAATGAAAAACTGTTTTTT | - | TRBJ1-4 | TRBV4-3 | -
CATSSLLAGGVETQYF | TGTGCCACCAGCAGTTTGCTAGCGGGAGGGGTGGAGACCCAGTACTTC | TRBD2 | TRBJ2-5 | TRBV15 | -
CAWGPRTEAFF | TGTGCCTGGGGTCCCAGGACTGAAGCTTTCTTT | - | TRBJ1-1 | TRBV30 | once